A single sample is the source of the 4 T cell receptor beta chains below, sequenced in a study of blood T cell repertoires in COVID-19. Sequenced by immunoSEQ multiplex PCR; TCRdb stores in-frame clones only, minus some. The sample includes some 100,000 clones, around two thirds of them seen just once. Sequenced input: peripheral blood. The source of these receptors is a man aged 65 to 85 with COVID-19, enrolled during active disease.

The J gene is TRBJ1-6, the V gene TRBV19; D is ambiguous. The CDR3 loop spans 15 amino acids. The germline V gene has CDR1 LNHDA and CDR2 SQIVND (reference sequence). The germline V and J ends were trimmed by 6 bases and 1 base, with 10 bases remaining between them. Here the CDR3 reads CASRSGESYNSPLHF. The DNA for the CDR3 is TGTGCCAGTAGAAGCGGGGAGTCCTATAATTCACCCCTCCACTTT. Based on the CDR3 plus reference TRBV19 and TRBJ1-6, the full variable domain is DGGITQSPKYLFRKEGQNVTLSCEQNLNHDAMYWYRQDPGQGLRLIYYSQIVNDFQKGDIAEGYSVSREKKESFPLTVTSAQKNPTAFYLCASRSGESYNSPLHFGNGTRLTVT.

The chain links TRBV24-1 to TRBJ2-1; 8 positions match TRBD1. CDR3 length: 13 amino acids. Trimming removed 7 bases from V and 7 bases from J; junction bases left unmatched: 5. Germline V lookup: CDR1 KGHDR, CDR2 SFDVKD. The CDR3 region has the DNA TGTGCCACCAGGGACAGGGTCAGGAATGAGCAGTTCTTC. It translates to CATRDRVRNEQFF.

The chain links TRBV11-3 to TRBJ2-1; 11 nucleotides match TRBD2. The ends lost 0 bases at V and 7 bases at J; junction bases unmatched: 8. CDR1 is SGHNT and CDR2 is YENEEA in the germline V gene. The CDR3 length is 17 residues. The CDR3 protein is CASSLDSFSGRGNEQFF. The CDR3 coding sequence is TGTGCCAGCAGCTTAGATAGTTTTAGCGGGAGGGGGAATGAGCAGTTCTTC. Full variable domain (outside the CDR3, taken from reference TRBV11-3 and TRBJ2-1): EAGVVQSPRYKIIEKKQPVAFWCNPISGHNTLYWYLQNLGQGPELLIRYENEEAVDDSQLPKDRFSAERLKGVDSTLKIQPAELGDSAVYLCASSLDSFSGRGNEQFFGPGTRLTVL.

The chain recombines TRBV28 with TRBJ2-7, with D maybe TRBD1 (6 bases). Germline V lookup: CDR1 MDHEN, CDR2 SYDVKM. CDR3 length: 15 residues. V lost 6 bases and J lost 2, with 17 bases in between. This CDR3 is CASSSGWTAPYEQYF. CDR3 nucleotides: TGTGCCAGCAGCTCCGGCTGGACAGCGCCCTACGAGCAGTACTTC.